The source of this T cell receptor beta chain is a study of T cells expressing NK-cell markers. Across the study: According to the study, TCR beta repertoires originated from sorted CD3+CD56+NKG2C+, CD3+CD56+NKG2C- and CD3+CD56-NKG2C+ T cells. There were seven HCMV-seropositive donors and one seronegative donor among the eight sequenced. Regarding the study as a whole: Dominant NKG2C+ clonotypes were found to form 1.0-7.0% of CD8+ T cells in 5 or 6 donors.

TCRdb reanalyzed the 5' RACE reads, giving one entry per CDR3 protein sequence and no DNA. Its clone listing holds 550,000 to 600,000 distinct CDR3 sequences. The CDR3 covers 14 residues. Germline values: CDR1 MNHEY, CDR2 SVGEGT. Comments on this clonotype: What it binds is not known.

The genes are TRBV6-2 or TRBV6-3 and TRBJ1-2; TCRdb outputs TRBD1, but without DNA this stays unchecked. Sequencing input: blood T cells: a sorted CD56 or NKG2C T cell subset, CD4+ or CD8+ T cells, or bulk PBMC T cells (not recorded which). The source of this sequence is a man between 18 and 29 years old in good health. CDR3 region: CASSRDSLLYGYTF.